Listed below are T cell receptor beta chains from one sample, sequenced in a study of T cells in Graves' hyperthyroidism and ophthalmopathy. MiXCR, run by TCRdb on the multiplex PCR reads, gives a single entry per CDR3 protein. The sample contains approximately 600,000 distinct CDR3 sequences, around 15% of which appear only once. Specimen: blood. Every receptor here comes from a woman under 40 with Graves' hyperthyroidism. CDR3s include the opening cysteine and the closing phenylalanine or tryptophan. D genes are given only for firm matches. The listing skips clone size in some rows; elsewhere it reads once, few, many or a size class.

v_call	clone_size	d_call	j_call	cdr3_nt	cdr3_aa
TRBV12-5	.	TRBD2	TRBJ2-2	TGTGCTAGTGGATCGACTACTAGCGGGAGGACCGGGGAGCTGTTTTTT	CASGSTTSGRTGELFF
TRBV6-1	.	.	TRBJ2-4	TGTGCCAGCAGTTCCACAGGGGGGGGAGGTTTCGCACTAGCCAAAAACATTCAGTACTTC	CASSSTGGGGFALAKNIQYF
TRBV29-1	many	TRBD2	TRBJ2-5	TGCAGCGGGGGGGGACTAGCGGGAGGAGGAGAGACCCAGTACTTC	CSGGGLAGGGETQYF
TRBV11-2	many	TRBD1	TRBJ2-1	TGTGCCAGCAGCGGCGGGACAGGCATCTACAATGAGCAGTTCTTC	CASSGGTGIYNEQFF
TRBV12-3/TRBV12-4	.	TRBD1	TRBJ2-1	TGTGCCAGCAGTTCGAAGACAGGGGGCAATGAGCAGTTCTTC	CASSSKTGGNEQFF
TRBV11-2	.	.	TRBJ1-3	TGTGCCAGCAGCTTCGGGACTGCAGCCTTTTACTCTGGAAACACCATATATTTT	CASSFGTAAFYSGNTIYF
TRBV10-1	many	TRBD1	TRBJ2-7	TGCGCCAGCACCATTAATAGGGGACAGGCCGATTACGAGCAGTACTTC	CASTINRGQADYEQYF
TRBV4-2	few	.	TRBJ2-7	TGTGCCAGCAGCCAAGACGGAGGGCTTGACGAGCAGTACTTC	CASSQDGGLDEQYF
TRBV27	many	.	TRBJ2-5	TGTGCCAGCAGTACCCAGGGTGAAGGAGAGACCCAGTACTTC	CASSTQGEGETQYF
TRBV24-1	many	TRBD1	TRBJ2-2	TGTGCCACCAGTGATCCTAGGACAGGGGCCACCGGGGAGCTGTTTTTT	CATSDPRTGATGELFF
TRBV7-7	.	TRBD1	TRBJ2-1	TGTGCTAGCAGCTTTCGACAGGGGGTCAATGAGCAGTTCTTC	CASSFRQGVNEQFF
TRBV7-9	many	.	TRBJ1-1	TGTGCCAGCAGCTTTAGACAGACGAACACTGAAGCTTTCTTT	CASSFRQTNTEAFF
TRBV6-1	.	.	TRBJ2-7	TGTGCCAGCAGTGAAGCAGGGAACGAGCAGTACTTC	CASSEAGNEQYF
TRBV7-9	.	.	TRBJ2-1	TGTGCCAGCAGCTTAGTACGATGGGATGAGCAGTTCTTC	CASSLVRWDEQFF
TRBV5-1	many	.	TRBJ1-2	TGCGCCAGCGGTCCCTCCTGGAATGCCCTTTATGGCTACACCTTC	CASGPSWNALYGYTF
TRBV28	many	.	TRBJ1-5	TGTGCCAGCAGTTTATATCGGAATGAAGGCAATCAGCCCCAGCATTTT	CASSLYRNEGNQPQHF
TRBV2	many	.	TRBJ2-1	TGTGCCAGCAGTGGGACAGAGATTTACAATGAGCAGTTCTTC	CASSGTEIYNEQFF
TRBV6-1	few	.	TRBJ2-7	TGTGCCAGCAGTCCCCTGGAGGACTCCTACGAGCAGTACTTC	CASSPLEDSYEQYF
TRBV4-3	.	.	TRBJ1-6	TGCGCCAGCAGCCAAAAGGGGATGGGGAATTCACCCCTCCACTTT	CASSQKGMGNSPLHF
TRBV20-1	many	.	TRBJ2-5	TGCAGTGCCCCCTCGGGCCCGGGGCTAGCGAAGACCCAGTACTTC	CSAPSGPGLAKTQYF
TRBV12-3/TRBV12-4	many	.	TRBJ1-5	TGTGCCAGCAGTTTAGAGCCATTTGGCAATCAGCCCCAGCATTTT	CASSLEPFGNQPQHF
TRBV20-1	.	TRBD1	TRBJ2-3	TGCAGTGCTCCTTGGGGACAGGGCCCGTATTTT	CSAPWGQGPYF
TRBV9	few	.	TRBJ2-7	TGTGCCAGCAGCGCAGCGACCGGGTACGAGCAGTACTTC	CASSAATGYEQYF
TRBV30	few	.	TRBJ2-3	TGTGCCTGGAGTGCGTCCGGGACTGGAGGTTCCACAGATACGCAGTATTTT	CAWSASGTGGSTDTQYF
TRBV2	few	.	TRBJ2-2	TGTGCCAGCAGTCTCCCATGGCGGGGGCTAGCGGACACCGGGGAGCTGTTTTTT	CASSLPWRGLADTGELFF
TRBV7-2	few	TRBD1	TRBJ1-1	TGTGCCAGCAGCTTAGTGTCTGGGGACAGTGAAGCTTTCTTT	CASSLVSGDSEAFF
TRBV7-2	many	.	TRBJ2-7	TGTGCCAGCAGCTTAGTTCCGGATCTAGGGGAGCAGTACTTC	CASSLVPDLGEQYF
TRBV4-1	few	TRBD2	TRBJ2-2	TGCGCCAGCAGCCAAGAGGGACTAGCGGTTCTGAGGTTGGGCGGGGAGCTGTTTTTT	CASSQEGLAVLRLGGELFF
TRBV7-2	.	.	TRBJ2-6	TGTGCCAGCAACGACAGGACTGGGGCCAACGTCCTGACTTTC	CASNDRTGANVLTF
TRBV19	.	TRBD1	TRBJ1-5	TGTGCCAGTAGTCCGGCAGGGGGGAGACAGCATTTT	CASSPAGGRQHF
TRBV12-3/TRBV12-4	many	.	TRBJ2-2	TGTGCCAGCAGTTTAGGTGGAGGCGGGGAGCTGTTTTTT	CASSLGGGGELFF
TRBV24-1	.	TRBD1	TRBJ2-1	TGTGCCACCAGTGACAAGACAGGGAGCTCCTACAATGAGCAGTTCTTC	CATSDKTGSSYNEQFF
TRBV29-1	few	.	TRBJ1-3	TGCAGCGTTGAAGTTGACAGCTGGGGTGGAAACACCATATATTTT	CSVEVDSWGGNTIYF
TRBV3-1	.	TRBD1	TRBJ1-1	TGTGCCAGCAGCCGGGGACAGGGGGCGACGGACACTGAAGCTTTCTTT	CASSRGQGATDTEAFF
TRBV18	many	.	TRBJ2-3	TGTGCCAGCTCACCACAGGGTTCAGGCACAGATACGCAGTATTTT	CASSPQGSGTDTQYF
TRBV24-1	.	TRBD2	TRBJ2-1	TGTGCCACCAGTGACCCTAGCGGGGGAAACTATGAGCAGTTCTTC	CATSDPSGGNYEQFF
TRBV27	few	TRBD2	TRBJ2-7	TGTGCCAGCAGTCCACCGGGACTAGGTCTCTACGAGCAGTACTTC	CASSPPGLGLYEQYF
TRBV30	few	TRBD1	TRBJ2-5	TGTGCCCAGACAGGGCGAGAGACCCAGTACTTC	CAQTGRETQYF
TRBV6-5	.	.	TRBJ2-2	TGTGCCAGCAGTTACAGGCCCGGGACGGAGAACACCGGGGAGCTGTTTTTT	CASSYRPGTENTGELFF
TRBV12-3/TRBV12-4	many	.	TRBJ1-1	TGTGCCAGCAGTATACAGGGTATGAACACTGAAGCTTTCTTT	CASSIQGMNTEAFF
TRBV28	few	TRBD1	TRBJ2-7	TGTGCCAGCAGTATCCCGGGACAGGGTTACGAGCAGTACTTC	CASSIPGQGYEQYF